The 17 T cell receptor beta chains below come from one sample, sequenced in a study of blood T cell repertoires in COVID-19. Sequencing used immunoSEQ multiplex PCR; TCRdb keeps in-frame clones, though not all of them. The profile shows about 130,000 clones, over 70% of them singletons. Sequencing used peripheral blood. These receptors were collected from an elderly man with acute or convalescent COVID-19.

V and J are TRBV11-2 and TRBJ1-1; TRBD1 matches at 8 bases. The CDR3 contains 18 residues. Trimming at V came to 0 bases and at J to 2 bases, leaving 11 bases not matched to a gene. Germline CDR1 is SGHAT and CDR2 is FQNNGV. CDR3 region: CASSLEWTGQKGNTEAFF. Written as DNA, the CDR3 is TGTGCCAGCAGCTTAGAGTGGACAGGGCAAAAGGGTAACACTGAAGCTTTCTTT.

The gene calls are TRBV9 and TRBJ2-1; 7 bases map to TRBD2. Germline V gene lookup returns CDR1 SGDLS and CDR2 YYNGEE. V was clipped by 3 bases and J by 12 bases; unmatched bases: 9. This CDR3 contains 13 residues. As DNA, the CDR3 is TGTGCCAGCAGCGAGACTAGCCTGGGGTGGCAGTTCTTC. Encoded protein: CASSETSLGWQFF.

This clone occurred a few times. The chain has TRBV14 and TRBJ2-7; 11 bases are shared with TRBD1. CDR1 and CDR2 (germline): SGHDN, FVKESK. CDR3 length: 15 residues. The junction had 4 bases not matched to a gene; V was cut back by 3 bases and J by 3 bases. The CDR3 DNA sequence: TGTGCCAGCAGCCAGCGGACAGGGGGCAACTACGAGCAGTACTTC. This sequence encodes CASSQRTGGNYEQYF.

V gene TRBV5-6 combines with J gene TRBJ1-2; 7 bases map to TRBD1. Germline trimming cut 6 bases from V and 6 bases from J; bases unmatched to any gene: 8. The CDR3 sequence is 13 residues long. The V gene's germline CDR1 is SGHDT and CDR2 YYEEEE. CDR3 in amino acids: CASTQDRSHGYTF. CDR3 coding DNA: TGTGCCAGCACCCAGGACAGGTCCCATGGCTACACCTTC.

The chain uses TRBV7-2 and TRBJ2-1; 8 positions agree with TRBD2. The CDR3 runs to 14 residues. The J segment lost 7 bases and the V segment lost 3 bases, leaving 5 bases of the junction unmatched. The germline gives CDR1 SGHTA, CDR2 FQGNSA. CDR3 nucleotide sequence: TGTGCCAGCAGCTTCGGGGGGGCGCTAAATGAGCAGTTCTTC. Translated: CASSFGGALNEQFF.

This clone was seen more than once but under ten times. The chain combines TRBV11-1 with TRBJ2-3; 11 bases map to TRBD2. This CDR3 comprises 16 residues. The V gene's germline CDR1 is SGHAT and CDR2 FQDESV (reference sequence). Unmatched junction bases numbered 9, after V lost 5 bases and J lost 5 bases. The CDR3 DNA reads as TGTGCCAGCAGCCTCCTACTAGCGGGGGCCTTAGATACGCAGTATTTT. This gives the protein CASSLLLAGALDTQYF.

This clone was recorded only once. The rearrangement links TRBV4-1 to TRBJ2-1; 9 nucleotides match TRBD2. CDR1 MGHRA and CDR2 YSYEKL come from the germline V gene. V shed 2 bases, J shed 5 bases, and the junction held 13 bases outside the gene matches. CDR3 length: 18 residues. CDR3 sequence: CASSQTSAGGAENNEQFF. In nucleotides, the CDR3 is TGCGCCAGCAGCCAAACCTCGGCGGGGGGGGCCGAAAACAATGAGCAGTTCTTC.

The gene calls are TRBV5-1 and TRBJ1-1; 8 bases fit TRBD1. Germline assignment: CDR1 SGHRS and CDR2 YFSETQ. The J segment lost 2 bases and the V segment lost 4 bases, leaving 13 bases of the junction unmatched. The length of the CDR3 is 17 residues. The CDR3 DNA reads as TGCGCCAGCAGCCCGAGACAGGGGCCTTCCACCAACACTGAAGCTTTCTTT. The encoded protein is CASSPRQGPSTNTEAFF.

The CDR3 region has the DNA TGTGCCAGCAGTGAAGAGTACGGTCGTCTCAATCAGCCCCAGCATTTT. Protein sequence: CASSEEYGRLNQPQHF. This rearrangement joins TRBV2 to TRBJ1-5; D unresolved. Germline V lookup: CDR1 SNHLY, CDR2 FYNNEI. V gave up 1 base and J gave up 3 bases, with 13 bases separating them. The CDR3 is made up of 16 amino acids.

The chain links TRBV6-5 to TRBJ1-6, with no clear D. CDR1 and CDR2 from the germline V gene are MNHEY and SVGAGI. The CDR3 runs to 13 residues. Trimming took 2 bases from V and 7 from J, leaving 6 bases between them. DNA for the CDR3: TGTGCCAGCAGTTACGGAGTGAATTCACCCCTCCACTTT. It yields the protein CASSYGVNSPLHF.

This chain joins TRBV25-1 and TRBJ1-2; D might be TRBD1 (6 bases). The CDR3 consists of 12 residues. Germline V lookup: CDR1 MGHDK, CDR2 SYGVNS. Trimming removed 5 bases at V and 8 bases at J, with 12 bases between. The CDR3 here is CASSTGFVGYTF. The CDR3 bases are TGTGCCAGCAGTACAGGGTTTGTCGGCTACACCTTC.

The rearrangement uses TRBV18 and TRBJ2-7; 8 bases line up with TRBD1. The CDR3 spans 19 residues. V trimming: 2 bases; J trimming: 0 bases; junction bases outside the gene matches: 15. From germline, CDR1 is KGHSH and CDR2 LQKENI. CDR3 DNA sequence: TGTGCCAGCTCACCAGGAGGACAGGGAAGTCTGAGTCTCTCCTACGAGCAGTACTTC. As protein: CASSPGGQGSLSLSYEQYF.

The chain joins TRBV7-2 to TRBJ2-3; D might be TRBD2 (5 bases). V shed 5 bases and J shed 2 bases, with 11 bases lying between them. The V gene's germline CDR1 is SGHTA and CDR2 FQGNSA. This CDR3 has 14 residues. This CDR3 is CASSGGLNTDTQYF. Written as DNA, the CDR3 is TGTGCCAGCAGCGGCGGACTGAACACAGATACGCAGTATTTT.

The chain has TRBV5-3 and TRBJ2-3; TRBD1 aligns across 8 bases. TRBV5-3 is an ORF, with its function uncertain. The CDR3 loop spans 15 amino acids. After removal of 0 bases from V and 2 bases from J, the junction contained 2 bases not matched to a gene. The CDR3 loop is CARSLGQGPTDTQYF. CDR3 nucleotide sequence: TGTGCCAGAAGCTTGGGACAGGGGCCCACAGATACGCAGTATTTT.

The chain joins TRBV6-2 or TRBV6-3 to TRBJ1-5, with 9 nucleotides matching TRBD1. CDR3 length: 15 amino acids. From germline, CDR1 is MNHEY and CDR2 SVGEGT. Trimming cost V 6 bases and J 5 bases; bases outside gene matches: 8. The CDR3 DNA sequence: TGTGCCAGCAGCCCGGACAGGGGTAGTCATCAGCCCCAGCATTTT. This gives the protein CASSPDRGSHQPQHF.

The J gene is TRBJ2-3, the V gene TRBV3-1 (or the pseudogene TRBV3-2); perhaps TRBD2 as D (5 bases). Germline CDR1 and CDR2: LGHDT and YNNKEL (reference sequence). Trimming stripped 5 bases from V and 5 bases from J, with 11 bases between. This CDR3 comprises 13 residues. The CDR3 protein is CASSAPGVDTQYF. The CDR3 region has the DNA TGTGCCAGCAGCGCCCCCGGGGTAGATACGCAGTATTTT.

The V gene is TRBV19, the J gene TRBJ2-1; maybe TRBD2 (6 bases). V was cut by 0 bases and J by 3 bases, with 12 bases left in between. This CDR3 contains 16 residues. From germline, CDR1 is LNHDA and CDR2 SQIVND (reference sequence). The CDR3, as DNA: TGTGCCAGTAGTATAGAGCGGGGAATTCTCTACAATGAGCAGTTCTTC. Encoded protein: CASSIERGILYNEQFF.